This T cell receptor beta chain is from a study of blood T cell repertoires in COVID-19. This clone has a single count. Measured with immunoSEQ multiplex PCR; TCRdb has only the in-frame clones, and not every one. In the table there are some 300,000 clones, 85% to 90% of which are singletons. Germline CDR1 and CDR2: SGHNT and YYREEE (reference sequence). The CDR3 consists of 14 residues. Trimming at V came to 4 bases and at J to 3 bases, leaving 4 bases not matched to a gene. The material sequenced was peripheral blood. The chain is built from TRBV5-4 and TRBJ1-5; 7 positions agree with TRBD1. The receptor was isolated from a man aged 65 to 79 with acute or convalescent COVID-19. This CDR3 reads CASSKGTDNQPQHF. The CDR3 DNA reads TGTGCCAGCAGCAAAGGGACAGACAATCAGCCCCAGCATTTT. Using reference TRBV5-4 and TRBJ1-5 for the parts outside the CDR3, the full variable domain is ETGVTQSPTHLIKTRGQQVTLRCSSQSGHNTVSWYQQALGQGPQFIFQYYREEENGRGNFPPRFSGLQFPNYSSELNVNALELDDSALYLCASSKGTDNQPQHFGDGTRLSIL.